Following are 30 T cell receptor beta chains from one sample sequenced in a study of Graves' ophthalmopathy and Graves' hyperthyroidism. TCR beta CDR3 amplification used RNA transcripts. Following a first-round RT-PCR that used HTBI primers, a second-round multiplex PCR was carried out. TCRdb used MiXCR to reprocess the multiplex PCR reads, holding one entry per CDR3 protein. The sample lists about 700,000 distinct CDR3 sequences, more than 40% seen once, with roughly 3% in the top ten. The sequencing input was peripheral blood. These receptors all stem from an adult man with Graves' ophthalmopathy.

This clonotype was picked up many times. The genes are TRBV25-1 and TRBJ1-1, with D possibly being TRBD1 (6 bases). CDR1 is MGHDK and CDR2 is SYGVNS in the germline V gene. The CDR3 extends over 12 amino acids. The V end lost 6 bases, the J end lost 10 bases, and 15 bases lay between the germline ends. CDR3 region: CASSERDIPAFF. CDR3 coding DNA: TGTGCCAGCAGCGAGAGGGACATCCCAGCTTTCTTT.

The table lists this clonotype with a few counts. The chain couples TRBV4-1 to TRBJ2-7, with 8 bases that match TRBD1. V trimming: 6 bases; J trimming: 3 bases; junction bases outside the gene matches: 7. This CDR3 has 14 residues. Germline lookup yields CDR1 MGHRA and CDR2 YSYEKL. The CDR3 loop is CASSHRGQGYEQYF. CDR3 in DNA: TGCGCCAGCAGTCATCGTGGACAGGGCTACGAGCAGTACTTC.

This clonotype came up many times. The chain uses TRBV7-2 and TRBJ1-6; D call uncertain. The length of the CDR3 is 16 residues. Between the trimmed V and J ends, which lost 5 bases and 7 bases, there was a span of 18 bases. The germline gives CDR1 SGHTA, CDR2 FQGNSA. The CDR3 here is CASSPEPFWRNSPLHF. The CDR3 bases are TGTGCCAGCAGCCCCGAGCCTTTCTGGCGGAATTCACCCCTCCACTTT.

The chain is built from TRBV20-1 and TRBJ2-5; D may be TRBD1 or TRBD2 (6 bases each). CDR1 is DFQATT and CDR2 is SNEGSKA in the germline V gene (reference sequence). Deletions cut 1 base from V and 1 base from J, with 10 bases between. This CDR3 has 14 residues. CDR3 sequence reads: CSARVGGSQETQYF. Here the CDR3 DNA reads TGCAGTGCTAGAGTCGGGGGCAGCCAAGAGACCCAGTACTTC.

This clonotype was seen only a few times. V usage is TRBV4-1 and J usage is TRBJ1-2; TRBD1 matches at 7 bases. CDR1 MGHRA and CDR2 YSYEKL come from the germline V gene. Trimming removed 1 base from V and 5 bases from J; junction bases left unmatched: 13. The CDR3 runs 17 residues. The DNA for the CDR3 is TGCGCCAGCAGCCAAGCCACCCCAGGGACAGCTTTTTATGGCTACACCTTC. Its translation: CASSQATPGTAFYGYTF.

The J gene is TRBJ2-7, the V gene TRBV7-9, with D hard to call. The V end lost 3 bases, the J end lost 2 bases, and 17 bases lay between the germline ends. The CDR3 extends over 16 amino acids. Germline V gives CDR1 SEHNR, CDR2 FQNEAQ (reference sequence). DNA for the CDR3: TGTGCCAGCAGCTTCGCGGAACAGATTGGTGCCTACGAGCAGTACTTC. Protein: CASSFAEQIGAYEQYF.

The CDR3 protein is CASSYRQILNTEAFF. CDR3 nucleotide sequence: TGTGCCAGCAGTTATCGACAGATATTGAACACTGAAGCTTTCTTT. The V and J genes are TRBV6-5 and TRBJ1-1; possible D gene TRBD1, 5 bases. Germline V gene sequence: CDR1 MNHEY, CDR2 SVGAGI. The V gene lost 3 bases and the J gene lost 0 bases, with 11 bases spanning the gap. The CDR3 has 15 residues.

The V call is TRBV7-9, the J call TRBJ2-5; D perhaps matches TRBD1 (5 bases). The J call may be incorrect, as the DNA end agrees better with TRBJ2-1. Germline lookup yields CDR1 SEHNR and CDR2 FQNEAQ (reference sequence). The CDR3 consists of 14 residues. The DNA for the CDR3 is TGTGCCACCCAAGTAGGGGCGTCAAAGGATGAGCAGTTCTTC. Its translation: CATQVGASKDEQFF.

This clonotype was picked up many times. The J gene is TRBJ2-5, the V gene TRBV6-5; TRBD1 is a possible D gene (7 bases). Germline CDR1 MNHEY, CDR2 SVGAGI. V gave up 3 bases and J gave up 4 bases, with 12 bases separating them. This CDR3 contains 14 residues. CDR3 sequence: CASSYGQEGETQYF. The CDR3, as DNA: TGTGCCAGCAGTTATGGACAGGAGGGAGAGACCCAGTACTTC.

The chain couples TRBV19 to TRBJ1-4; no reliable D call. CDR3 length: 13 residues. V was trimmed by 8 bases and J by 8 bases, leaving 15 bases between them. From germline, CDR1 is LNHDA and CDR2 SQIVND (reference sequence). This CDR3 reads CASAPLGREKLFF. CDR3 sequence (DNA): TGTGCCAGTGCTCCCCTCGGGCGGGAAAAACTGTTTTTT.

In this sample, this clonotype turned up many times. V and J are TRBV29-1 and TRBJ2-7; D is unresolved. Germline assignment: CDR1 SQVTM and CDR2 ANQGSEA. The CDR3 contains 16 residues. V dropped 4 bases and J dropped 0 bases, with 19 bases sitting between them. CDR3 bases: TGCAGCGTTGCTGGGTGGCGAGCGAGGAGCTCCTACGAGCAGTACTTC. The encoded protein is CSVAGWRARSSYEQYF.

This clonotype was seen repeatedly, ten times or more. The chain is built from TRBV5-6 and TRBJ2-7; TRBD2 agrees at 9 bases. J gave up 3 bases and V 0 bases, and 10 bases lay outside the gene matches. Germline assignment: CDR1 SGHDT and CDR2 YYEEEE. The CDR3 length is 17 residues. The CDR3 sequence is CASSLAEISGGIYEQYF. Here the CDR3 DNA reads TGTGCCAGCAGCTTGGCCGAGATTAGCGGGGGAATCTACGAGCAGTACTTC.

For this clonotype: One end of the junction does not line up with germline, which may come from a read error. V usage is TRBV10-3 and J usage is TRBJ1-5; D perhaps matches TRBD1 (5 bases). The germline CDR1 and CDR2 sequences are ENHRY and SYGVKD. The CDR3 has 15 residues. The CDR3 coding sequence is TGTGCCAGCAGTTTGGGTGAGGGGTTCAATCAGCCCCAGCATTTT. The encoded protein is CASSLGEGFNQPQHF.

Many counts were recorded for this clonotype. The chain joins TRBV2 to TRBJ1-1, with D unclear. The CDR3 consists of 14 residues. Trimming cost V 1 base and J 6 bases, with 12 bases left between them. Germline V CDR1 and CDR2: SNHLY, FYNNEI. The CDR3 loop is CASSEVLATPEAFF. In DNA form, the CDR3 reads TGTGCCAGCAGTGAAGTGCTGGCAACCCCTGAAGCTTTCTTT.

As to this clonotype: A read error may be the cause here, since a much bigger clone is one base away. The genes are TRBV5-1 and TRBJ2-7, with 8 bases aligning to TRBD1. The end of the DNA is better explained by TRBJ2-1, so the J call may be wrong. There are 14 residues in the CDR3. CDR1 and CDR2 from the germline V gene are SGHRS and YFSETQ. The CDR3 nucleotides are TGCGCCAGCAGCTGGACAGGGTTACAGTACGAGCAGTTCTTC. Protein sequence: CASSWTGLQYEQFF.

This chain connects TRBV10-3 to TRBJ1-6; 9 nucleotides line up with TRBD1. The J segment lost 12 bases and the V segment lost 5 bases, leaving 14 bases of the junction unmatched. CDR1 is ENHRY, CDR2 SYGVKD, per germline. This CDR3 is built from 16 residues. This CDR3 reads CAISNPGQGPSVPLHF. Here the CDR3 DNA reads TGTGCCATCAGTAATCCGGGACAGGGCCCCTCGGTACCCCTCCACTTT.

This clonotype came up many times. This rearrangement joins TRBV9 to TRBJ1-5, with D possibly matching TRBD1 (5 bases). This CDR3 has 15 residues. The germline gives CDR1 SGDLS, CDR2 YYNGEE. V dropped 0 bases and J dropped 6 bases, with 13 bases sitting between them. CDR3 bases: TGTGCCAGCAGCGTAGACGAGTACGGGGGTCAGCCCCAGCATTTT. Its translation: CASSVDEYGGQPQHF.

In this sample, this clonotype turned up a few times. The chain is built from TRBV7-9 and TRBJ2-2; no clear D gene. The CDR3 contains 12 residues. The germline V and J ends were trimmed by 4 bases and 7 bases, with 7 bases remaining between them. Looked up from germline, CDR1 is SEHNR and CDR2 is FQNEAQ (reference sequence). Here the CDR3 reads CASSSHSGELFF. The CDR3 DNA is TGTGCCAGCAGCTCCCATAGCGGGGAGCTGTTTTTT.

The chain recombines TRBV19 with TRBJ1-4; 10 nucleotides line up with TRBD1. V shed 6 bases, J shed 7 bases, and the junction held 11 bases outside the gene matches. The CDR3 is 16 amino acids. Germline CDR1 is LNHDA and CDR2 is SQIVND (reference sequence). The CDR3, as DNA: TGTGCCAGTAGCCCTATGCGGGACAGGGGAGGTGAAAAACTGTTTTTT. Translated, it gives CASSPMRDRGGEKLFF.

This clonotype has a count of ten or more. J is TRBJ1-4 and V is TRBV19; D is undetermined. Germline values: CDR1 LNHDA, CDR2 SQIVND (reference sequence). The CDR3 runs to 14 residues. V was trimmed by 1 base and J by 7 bases, leaving 10 bases between them. CDR3 sequence (DNA): TGTGCCAGTAGTATAGGTCCTGCCGGTGAAAAACTGTTTTTT. This encodes CASSIGPAGEKLFF.

This clonotype was seen ten or more times. The chain links TRBV29-1 to TRBJ2-7; 9 nucleotides agree with TRBD1. With 6 bases clipped from V and 3 bases from J, the junction kept 6 bases outside the gene matches. The CDR3 is 13 residues long. Germline CDR1 SQVTM, CDR2 ANQGSEA. In DNA form, the CDR3 reads TGCAGCGTGTTTGGGACAGGGTTCTACGAGCAGTACTTC. Protein: CSVFGTGFYEQYF.

This clonotype was counted once. A junction end diverges from the germline sequence, so it may reflect a read error. The V and J genes are TRBV10-3 and TRBJ2-7; D perhaps matches TRBD1 (5 bases). The CDR3 contains 14 residues. CDR1 ENHRY and CDR2 SYGVKD come from the germline V gene. The CDR3 DNA follows: TGTGCCAGCAGTTTAAGGGGCCGCTCCTACGAGCAGTACTTC. Encoded protein: CASSLRGRSYEQYF.

The J gene is TRBJ1-1, the V gene TRBV7-9, with 10 bases lining up with TRBD1. Germline V gives CDR1 SEHNR, CDR2 FQNEAQ (reference sequence). The CDR3 runs to 16 residues. V lost 7 bases to trimming and J lost 4 bases; unmatched junction nucleotides: 12. The CDR3 nucleotides are TGTGCCAGCAACCTGGCCGGGGACAGGGGACGCACTGAAGCTTTCTTT. Translated: CASNLAGDRGRTEAFF.

This chain uses TRBV20-1 with TRBJ2-7, with TRBD1 as a possible D gene (5 bases). The germline V gene has CDR1 DFQATT and CDR2 SNEGSKA (reference sequence). The CDR3 has 13 residues. V was cut by 1 base and J by 5 bases, with 12 bases left in between. DNA of the CDR3: TGCAGTGCTAGAGGACAGAAGGCTGACGAGCAGTACTTC. Amino acid sequence: CSARGQKADEQYF.

The rearrangement uses TRBV20-1 and TRBJ2-7; 13 nucleotides match TRBD2. The CDR3 extends over 16 amino acids. V lost 1 base and J lost 1; bases outside the gene matches: 4. Looked up from germline, CDR1 is DFQATT and CDR2 is SNEGSKA (reference sequence). CDR3 DNA sequence: TGCAGTGCTAGAGGCCCGGGACTAGCGGGATCCTACGAGCAGTACTTC. The encoded protein is CSARGPGLAGSYEQYF.

This rearrangement joins TRBV4-1 to TRBJ1-2; no definite D call. V shed 1 base and J shed 7 bases, with 13 bases lying between them. The CDR3 runs 14 residues. Germline CDR1 MGHRA, CDR2 YSYEKL. Here the CDR3 DNA reads TGCGCCAGCAGCCAAGGACCCCGACGGGGTGGCTACACCTTC. Its protein product is CASSQGPRRGGYTF.

This clonotype has at least ten counts. The chain carries TRBV14 and TRBJ2-5; 7 bases align to TRBD1. The germline V gene encodes CDR1 SGHDN and CDR2 FVKESK. V lost 5 bases, J lost 7 bases, and 10 bases stayed unmatched. The CDR3 spans 14 residues. In DNA, the CDR3 is TGTGCCAGCAGCGAACAGGGGACCCTCGGGACCCAGTACTTC. This sequence encodes CASSEQGTLGTQYF.

This clonotype came up many times. The J gene is TRBJ1-5, the V gene TRBV19; tentative D call: TRBD1 (5 bases). The CDR3 sequence is 15 residues long. The germline V gene encodes CDR1 LNHDA and CDR2 SQIVND (reference sequence). V lost 10 bases to trimming and J lost 0 bases, with 16 bases between them. Here the CDR3 reads CATITGHLSNQPQHF. DNA for the CDR3: TGTGCCACTATAACTGGACATCTTAGCAATCAGCCCCAGCATTTT.

The V and J genes are TRBV7-9 and TRBJ2-7; 9 bases map to TRBD1. The V segment lost 6 bases and the J segment 4 bases; nucleotides outside the gene matches: 7. Germline V gene lookup returns CDR1 SEHNR and CDR2 FQNEAQ (reference sequence). The CDR3 runs 14 residues. CDR3 sequence (DNA): TGTGCCAGCAGTTTCCAGGACAGGGGTTACGAGCAGTACTTC. Protein: CASSFQDRGYEQYF.

The V and J genes are TRBV25-1 and TRBJ1-4, with a weak D call TRBD1 (5 bases). The V gene's germline CDR1 is MGHDK and CDR2 SYGVNS. The germline V and J ends were trimmed by 11 bases and 5 bases, with 18 bases remaining between them. The CDR3 is 14 residues long. The CDR3 sequence: CAWTLGQGNEKLFF. CDR3 nucleotide sequence: TGTGCCTGGACCCTAGGACAAGGGAATGAAAAACTGTTTTTT.